These 13 T cell receptor beta chains were sequenced from one sample in a study of cytomegalovirus exposure and HLA in healthy donors. The PCR ran on 60 Vbeta and 13 Jbeta primers. Clones were sequenced by immunoSEQ multiplex PCR, and TCRdb holds only the in-frame ones, with some missing. Here the sample spans some 90,000 clones, over 75% being singletons. Sequencing was carried out using PBMCs. Receptors were obtained from a female donor in good health and CMV-seronegative.

The V and J genes are TRBV7-8 and TRBJ2-7; 14 bases align to TRBD2. Germline V lookup: CDR1 SGHVS, CDR2 FQNEAQ. The CDR3 has 15 amino acids. The trim removed 5 bases at V and 6 bases at J, leaving 6 bases unmatched. Here the CDR3 reads CASSQTSGRAGEQYF. The DNA of the CDR3 is TGTGCCAGCAGCCAGACTAGCGGGAGGGCGGGCGAGCAGTACTTC.

This sequence joins TRBV15 and TRBJ1-1; no clear D gene. Germline CDR1 LNHNV, CDR2 YYDKDF (reference sequence). Trimming took off 0 bases at V and 0 bases at J, with 5 bases between the two ends. This CDR3 contains 14 residues. CDR3 coding DNA: TGTGCCACCAGCAGAGATGGAGTGAACACTGAAGCTTTCTTT. It translates to CATSRDGVNTEAFF.

V and J are TRBV27 and TRBJ2-1, with 13 bases fitting TRBD2. The germline V gene has CDR1 MNHEY and CDR2 SMNVEV (reference sequence). V shed 4 bases, J shed 10 bases, and the junction held 13 bases outside the gene matches. This CDR3 comprises 17 residues. CDR3 DNA sequence: TGTGCCAGCAGTTCTATTGATACTAGCGGGAGGGCCCGGGAGCAGTTCTTC. It codes for CASSSIDTSGRAREQFF.

This rearrangement joins TRBV6-1 to TRBJ2-5, with 10 bases that match TRBD2. V dropped 7 bases and J dropped 4; count of bases not matched to a gene: 9. The CDR3 consists of 15 residues. In germline, CDR1 is MNHNS, CDR2 SASEGT. Here the CDR3 DNA reads TGTGCCAGCACGAGCGGGGGGGGCGTAGGAGAGACCCAGTACTTC. This gives the protein CASTSGGGVGETQYF.

The rearrangement joins TRBV6-5 to TRBJ2-7, with TRBD2 matching 9 bases. The CDR3 has 16 amino acids. The V gene end was trimmed by 0 bases and the J gene end by 0 bases; junction bases not matched to a gene: 3. Germline V gene lookup returns CDR1 MNHEY and CDR2 SVGAGI. The CDR3 reads CASSYSIAGDSYEQYF. The CDR3 DNA follows: TGTGCCAGCAGTTACTCGATAGCGGGGGACTCCTACGAGCAGTACTTC.

This clone was counted between two and nine times. The J gene is TRBJ1-3, the V gene TRBV6-6; 7 positions match TRBD1. This CDR3 has 15 residues. Losses at the gene ends were 6 bases for V and 4 bases for J; bases not matched to a gene: 9. Germline V gives CDR1 MNHNY, CDR2 SVGAGI (reference sequence). This CDR3 reads CASRQTGMFGNTIYF. In DNA, the CDR3 is TGTGCCAGCAGGCAGACAGGGATGTTCGGAAACACCATATATTTT.

For the CDR3, the DNA is TGTGCCAGCAGCCCGCCGGGACTAAGCACAGATACGCAGTATTTT. Translation: CASSPPGLSTDTQYF. The chain has TRBV2 and TRBJ2-3, with 7 nucleotides matching TRBD2. V was clipped by 6 bases and J by 0 bases; unmatched bases: 6. Germline V gives CDR1 SNHLY, CDR2 FYNNEI. The CDR3 loop spans 15 amino acids.

The genes are TRBV27 and TRBJ2-1, with D unresolved. The CDR3 contains 12 residues. The ends were cut back, 2 bases at V and 9 bases at J, with 8 bases in the middle. Germline assignment: CDR1 MNHEY and CDR2 SMNVEV (reference sequence). The CDR3 DNA reads TGTGCCAGCAGTTTACGGTTTTCTGAGCAGTTCTTC. Its protein product is CASSLRFSEQFF.

The rearrangement joins TRBV7-3 to TRBJ2-3, with 15 positions matching TRBD2. The germline V gene encodes CDR1 SGHTA and CDR2 FQGTGA. The CDR3 loop spans 18 amino acids. V gave up 1 base and J gave up 2 bases; unmatched junction bases: 4. This chain's CDR3 is CASSLRTSGGASTDTQYF. In DNA form, the CDR3 reads TGTGCCAGCAGCTTAAGGACTAGCGGGGGGGCTTCCACAGATACGCAGTATTTT.

The chain links TRBV5-1 to TRBJ1-5, with a tentative D call TRBD1 (5 bases). This CDR3 region has 14 residues. Per the germline V gene, CDR1 is SGHRS and CDR2 is YFSETQ. V was trimmed by 0 bases and J by 4 bases, leaving 8 bases between them. This chain's CDR3 is CASSLDGGNQPQHF. The CDR3 region has the DNA TGCGCCAGCAGCTTGGATGGGGGGAATCAGCCCCAGCATTTT.

The chain employs TRBV30 and TRBJ1-1, with D maybe TRBD1 (5 bases). Germline CDR1 is GTSNPN and CDR2 is SVGIG (reference sequence). The CDR3 runs to 14 residues. With 3 bases removed from V and 2 bases from J, the gap between germline ends came to 13 bases. CDR3 sequence: CAWRSPGTNTEAFF. DNA of the CDR3: TGTGCCTGGAGATCTCCCGGGACTAACACTGAAGCTTTCTTT.

This clone was picked up a small number of times. The chain employs TRBV10-3 and TRBJ1-1; 7 bases are a match to TRBD1. The V and J ends lost 6 bases and 1 base, in that order; junction bases with no gene match: 2. Germline-derived CDR1 and CDR2 are ENHRY and SYGVKD. This CDR3 contains 13 residues. This CDR3 is CAISGQENTEAFF. CDR3 coding DNA: TGTGCCATCAGCGGACAGGAGAACACTGAAGCTTTCTTT.

This chain links TRBV5-1 with TRBJ2-1; 10 bases line up with TRBD2. This CDR3 has 14 amino acids. Germline V gene data show CDR1 as SGHRS and CDR2 as YFSETQ. The V segment lost 2 bases and the J segment 9 bases; nucleotides outside the gene matches: 5. The CDR3 protein is CASSFSGGYAEQFF. In nucleotides, the CDR3 is TGCGCCAGCAGCTTTAGCGGGGGGTACGCTGAGCAGTTCTTC. The entire variable domain, with the rest obtained from reference TRBV5-1 and TRBJ2-1, is as follows: KAGVTQTPRYLIKTRGQQVTLSCSPISGHRSVSWYQQTPGQGLQFLFEYFSETQRNKGNFPGRFSGRQFSNSRSEMNVSTLELGDSALYLCASSFSGGYAEQFFGPGTRLTVL.